Listed below are T cell receptor beta chains from one sample, sequenced in a study of PD-1 blockade in mismatch repair-deficient tumors. The protocol was immunoSEQ multiplex PCR, while the TCRdb copy is restricted to in-frame clones and leaves out a portion. The table lists 100,000 to 150,000 clones, around nine tenths of them singletons. The material sequenced was peripheral blood, taken almost 74 weeks after starting pembrolizumab. The source is an adult with mismatch repair-deficient cancer. The CDR3 runs from the conserved cysteine through the conserved F or W. D genes are given only for firm matches. Size is omitted from some rows. Given values are once, few, many or a class for expanded clones.

v_call	j_call	clone_size	d_call	cdr3_aa	cdr3_nt
TRBV28	TRBJ1-1	NA	TRBD1	CASSQDRGNTEAFF	TGTGCCAGCAGTCAGGACAGGGGGAACACTGAAGCTTTCTTT
TRBV9	TRBJ1-1	NA	NA	CASSTGVATEAFF	TGTGCCAGCAGTACGGGAGTTGCCACTGAAGCTTTCTTT
TRBV9	TRBJ2-1	NA	TRBD2	CASSVGRESTYNEQFF	TGTGCCAGCAGCGTAGGGCGGGAGAGCACCTACAATGAGCAGTTCTTC
TRBV4-3	TRBJ2-1	NA	TRBD2	CASSQGGLANEQFF	TGCGCCAGCAGCCAAGGGGGACTAGCCAATGAGCAGTTCTTC
TRBV5-1	TRBJ1-5	NA	NA	CASSPGSNQPQHF	TGCGCCAGCAGTCCAGGTAGCAATCAGCCCCAGCATTTT
TRBV7-9	TRBJ2-1	once	TRBD2	CASSLVETSGNEQFF	TGTGCCAGCAGCTTAGTGGAGACTAGCGGCAATGAGCAGTTCTTC
TRBV6-6	TRBJ2-5	NA	TRBD1	CASSYSDRGLLETQYF	TGTGCCAGCAGTTACTCGGACAGGGGTTTGTTGGAGACCCAGTACTTC
TRBV4-3	TRBJ2-7	NA	NA	CASSPGTGAYEQYF	TGCGCCAGCAGCCCCGGGACTGGAGCCTACGAGCAGTACTTC
TRBV4-1	TRBJ2-5	NA	TRBD2	CASSQPSGRRKTQYF	TGCGCCAGCAGCCAACCTAGCGGGAGGAGGAAGACCCAGTACTTC
TRBV4-1	TRBJ1-1	NA	NA	CASSNPFAEAFF	TGCGCCAGCAGCAACCCTTTCGCTGAAGCTTTCTTT
TRBV7-8	TRBJ2-5	once	TRBD2	CASSFAAGGPGETQYF	TGTGCCAGCAGCTTCGCGGCGGGAGGGCCTGGGGAGACCCAGTACTTC
TRBV28	TRBJ1-1	few	TRBD1	CASSPPDRVNTEAFF	TGTGCCAGCAGTCCGCCGGACAGGGTGAACACTGAAGCTTTCTTT
TRBV28	TRBJ2-7	NA	TRBD2	CASSSLFTEGAGGFSYEQYF	TGTGCCAGCAGTTCCCTCTTTACAGAAGGGGCGGGAGGGTTCTCCTACGAGCAGTACTTC
TRBV5-1	TRBJ2-2	NA	TRBD2	CASTQRAGVGTGELFF	TGCGCCAGCACCCAACGAGCGGGAGTTGGGACCGGGGAGCTGTTTTTT
TRBV10-3	TRBJ2-1	NA	TRBD1	CAISDRGEQFF	TGTGCCATCAGCGACAGGGGGGAGCAGTTCTTC
TRBV6-6	TRBJ2-1	NA	TRBD2	CASSTGTSKSYNEQFF	TGTGCCAGCAGCACCGGGACTAGCAAGTCCTACAATGAGCAGTTCTTC
TRBV28	TRBJ2-5	NA	NA	CASSLKGFHLETQYF	TGTGCCAGCAGTTTGAAGGGGTTTCACTTAGAGACCCAGTACTTC
TRBV7-8	TRBJ2-7	NA	NA	CASSYAGGDAGYEQYF	TGTGCCAGCAGCTACGCTGGGGGAGATGCTGGGTACGAGCAGTACTTC
TRBV7-9	TRBJ2-4	NA	NA	CASSLSDGRAKNIQYF	TGTGCCAGCAGCTTAAGTGACGGGAGAGCCAAAAACATTCAGTACTTC
TRBV7-9	TRBJ2-1	NA	TRBD2	CASSFPASGLSYNEQFF	TGTGCCAGCAGCTTCCCAGCTAGCGGGCTCTCCTACAATGAGCAGTTCTTC
TRBV7-8	TRBJ2-7	once	NA	CASSLVGTMSYEQYF	TGTGCCAGCAGCTTAGTAGGGACAATGTCCTACGAGCAGTACTTC
TRBV28	TRBJ1-1	NA	TRBD1	CASEPGQGNTEAFF	TGTGCCAGCGAACCGGGACAGGGAAACACTGAAGCTTTCTTT